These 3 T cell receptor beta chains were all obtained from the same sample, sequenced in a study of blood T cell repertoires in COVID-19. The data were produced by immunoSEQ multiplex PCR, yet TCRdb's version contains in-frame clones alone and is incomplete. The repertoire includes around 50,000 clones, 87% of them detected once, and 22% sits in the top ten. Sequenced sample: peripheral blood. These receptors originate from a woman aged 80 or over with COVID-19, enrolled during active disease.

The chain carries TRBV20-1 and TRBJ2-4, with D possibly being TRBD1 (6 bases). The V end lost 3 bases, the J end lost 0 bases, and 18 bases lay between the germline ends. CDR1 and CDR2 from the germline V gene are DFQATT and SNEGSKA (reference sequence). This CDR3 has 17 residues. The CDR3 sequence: CSASAIGQNVAKNIQYF. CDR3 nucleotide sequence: TGCAGTGCTAGTGCTATCGGACAGAACGTAGCCAAAAACATTCAGTACTTC.

The CDR3 DNA reads TGCAGTGCTAGTCCCCGACAGTCAGGCAATCAGCCCCAGCATTTT. It codes for CSASPRQSGNQPQHF. The chain has TRBV20-1 and TRBJ1-5; tentative D call: TRBD1 (5 bases). The V and J ends lost 3 bases and 2 bases respectively, with 14 bases between them. This CDR3 spans 15 amino acids. Germline V gene sequence: CDR1 DFQATT, CDR2 SNEGSKA (reference sequence).

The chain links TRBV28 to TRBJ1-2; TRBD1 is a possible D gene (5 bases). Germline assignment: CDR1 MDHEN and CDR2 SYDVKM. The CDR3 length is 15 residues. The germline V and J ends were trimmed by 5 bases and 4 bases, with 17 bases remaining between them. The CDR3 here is CASSLSLRGGYGYTF. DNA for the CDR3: TGTGCCAGCAGTCTATCCCTAAGGGGTGGCTATGGCTACACCTTC.